Below, 30 T cell receptor beta chains from the same sample are listed, as sequenced in a study of cytomegalovirus exposure and HLA in healthy donors. The PCR ran on 60 Vbeta and 13 Jbeta primers. Profiled with immunoSEQ multiplex PCR; TCRdb holds only in-frame clones, not every one. This repertoire shows some 56,000 clones, around four fifths found once; its top ten account for about 3.1%. Sequenced: PBMCs. The receptors were sampled from a middle-aged man in good health and CMV-seronegative.

The J gene is TRBJ1-4, the V gene TRBV19; 8 bases are shared with TRBD1. The CDR3 spans 13 residues. Trimming removed 3 bases from V and 7 bases from J; junction bases left unmatched: 1. The germline V gene has CDR1 LNHDA and CDR2 SQIVND (reference sequence). The CDR3 loop reads CASSIDRGEKLFF. CDR3 coding DNA: TGTGCCAGTAGTATCGACAGGGGTGAAAAACTGTTTTTT.

The chain carries TRBV7-6 and TRBJ2-7, with no clear D. The length of the CDR3 is 14 residues. Trimming stripped 0 bases from V and 3 bases from J, with 9 bases between. Germline assignment: CDR1 SGHVS and CDR2 FNYEAQ. CDR3 nucleotide sequence: TGTGCCAGCAGCTTAGCATCAGGATTCTACGAGCAGTACTTC. Translation: CASSLASGFYEQYF.

The rearrangement uses TRBV7-9 and TRBJ2-7; 9 nucleotides line up with TRBD2. CDR3 length equals 16 residues. Germline lookup yields CDR1 SEHNR and CDR2 FQNEAQ (reference sequence). The V segment lost 5 bases and the J segment 0 bases; nucleotides outside the gene matches: 8. The CDR3 here is CASSALTSGGSYEQYF. As DNA, the CDR3 is TGTGCCAGCAGCGCCTTGACTAGCGGCGGCTCCTACGAGCAGTACTTC.

The chain is built from TRBV2 and TRBJ1-5, with a tentative D call TRBD1 (6 bases). Per the germline V gene, CDR1 is SNHLY and CDR2 is FYNNEI. CDR3 length: 14 residues. V was clipped by 6 bases and J by 7 bases, with 16 bases between them. In DNA form, the CDR3 reads TGTGCCAGCAGCGGAACAGGGTCTGGGCAGCCCCAGCATTTT. It is translated as CASSGTGSGQPQHF.

This clone was counted a few times. The gene calls are TRBV6-1 and TRBJ1-6, with TRBD1 matching 10 bases. V was pared by 10 bases and J by 9 bases, with 9 bases of the junction left unmatched. CDR1 is MNHNS, CDR2 SASEGT, per germline. The CDR3 is 14 residues long. The CDR3 is CATKTGTGASPLHF. Written as DNA, the CDR3 is TGTGCCACCAAAACCGGGACAGGGGCTTCACCCCTCCACTTT.

V and J are TRBV9 and TRBJ1-3; 7 bases are a match to TRBD1. Unmatched junction bases numbered 12, after V lost 0 bases and J lost 9 bases. CDR3 length equals 16 residues. CDR1 is SGDLS and CDR2 is YYNGEE in the germline V gene. CDR3 amino acids: CASSVEGTARGGTIYF. In DNA, the CDR3 is TGTGCCAGCAGCGTAGAAGGGACAGCCAGGGGAGGCACCATATATTTT.

CDR3 sequence: CASSVAGGRETQYF. Written as DNA, the CDR3 is TGCGCCAGCAGTGTAGCGGGGGGGAGAGAGACCCAGTACTTC. The chain carries TRBV10-1 and TRBJ2-5, with 11 bases that match TRBD2. Germline V gene sequence: CDR1 WNHNN, CDR2 SYGVQD (reference sequence). This CDR3 has 14 amino acids. V was pared by 4 bases and J by 4 bases, with 2 bases of the junction left unmatched.

The chain links TRBV11-2 to TRBJ2-2; D is unclear. Germline values: CDR1 SGHAT, CDR2 FQNNGV. V gave up 1 base and J gave up 6 bases, with 3 bases separating them. The CDR3 contains 12 residues. This CDR3 is CASSLAPGELFF. The CDR3 DNA reads TGTGCCAGCAGCTTAGCTCCCGGGGAGCTGTTTTTT.

DNA for the CDR3: TGTGCTAGTGGTGATCAGGGATTCACAGATACGCAGTATTTT. Translated, it gives CASGDQGFTDTQYF. J is TRBJ2-3 and V is TRBV12-5, with a tentative D call TRBD1 (5 bases). This CDR3 contains 14 residues. V lost 5 bases and J 2 bases, leaving 11 bases between the germline ends. The germline V gene encodes CDR1 LGHNT and CDR2 FRNRAP.

The chain combines TRBV2 with TRBJ2-7; maybe TRBD1 (6 bases). Looked up from germline, CDR1 is SNHLY and CDR2 is FYNNEI. CDR3 size: 15 residues. Deletions cut 6 bases from V and 5 bases from J, with 20 bases between. CDR3 loop: CASRTSDRIINEQYF. DNA for the CDR3: TGTGCCAGCAGAACCTCCGACAGGATTATTAACGAGCAGTACTTC.

The chain has TRBV6-1 and TRBJ1-2, with 7 bases identical to TRBD1. With V trimmed by 4 bases and J by 6 bases, 2 bases remained unmatched. There are 12 residues in the CDR3. Germline V gene lookup returns CDR1 MNHNS and CDR2 SASEGT. This CDR3 is CASSGGQDGYTF. DNA for the CDR3: TGTGCCAGCAGTGGTGGACAGGATGGCTACACCTTC.

This chain links TRBV11-3 with TRBJ2-1; D is ambiguous. V was pared by 7 bases and J by 5 bases, with 9 bases between. This CDR3 region has 12 residues. The germline gives CDR1 SGHNT, CDR2 YENEEA. CDR3 coding DNA: TGTGCCAGCAACCCTCGAGACAATGAGCAGTTCTTC. It specifies CASNPRDNEQFF.

The chain recombines TRBV7-8 with TRBJ1-6; D is ambiguous. The CDR3 is 14 amino acids. V dropped 1 base and J dropped 7 bases, with 8 bases sitting between them. Germline V gives CDR1 SGHVS, CDR2 FQNEAQ. The CDR3 reads CASSLGGGNSPLHF. The CDR3 DNA reads as TGTGCCAGCAGCTTAGGTGGAGGAAATTCACCCCTCCACTTT.

This chain links TRBV4-1 with TRBJ2-3; 11 bases map to TRBD2. V shed 0 bases and J 0 bases; nucleotides not matched to a gene: 11. CDR1 MGHRA and CDR2 YSYEKL come from the germline V gene. The CDR3 extends over 20 amino acids. The CDR3 coding sequence is TGCGCCAGCAGCCAAGATGCGGAGCTAGCGGGGGGTAAGAGCACAGATACGCAGTATTTT. It translates to CASSQDAELAGGKSTDTQYF.

The V call is TRBV18, the J call TRBJ2-5; 7 positions match TRBD1. The germline V gene encodes CDR1 KGHSH and CDR2 LQKENI. Trimming at V came to 4 bases and at J to 5 bases, leaving 4 bases not matched to a gene. This CDR3 is 13 amino acids long. This CDR3 reads CASSLGRGETQYF. CDR3 in DNA: TGTGCCAGCTCACTGGGCAGGGGGGAGACCCAGTACTTC. Full variable domain (rest looked up from reference TRBV18 and TRBJ2-5): NAGVMQNPRHLVRRRGQEARLRCSPMKGHSHVYWYRQLPEEGLKFMVYLQKENIIDESGMPKERFSAEFPKEGPSILRIQQVVRGDSAAYFCASSLGRGETQYFGPGTRLLVL.

The rearrangement links TRBV4-1 to TRBJ2-2; D is possibly TRBD2 (7 bases). Between the trimmed V and J ends, which lost 11 bases and 3 bases, there was a span of 22 bases. The CDR3 is made up of 16 amino acids. Germline V gives CDR1 MGHRA, CDR2 YSYEKL. The CDR3 loop is CAAGAHYGRHTGELFF. The CDR3 DNA reads as TGCGCCGCGGGGGCACATTACGGACGGCACACCGGGGAGCTGTTTTTT.

This chain uses TRBV7-8 with TRBJ2-7; D remains unclear. The CDR3 contains 12 residues. V lost 2 bases, J lost 3 bases, and 5 bases lay in between. Germline values: CDR1 SGHVS, CDR2 FQNEAQ. CDR3 protein: CASSLSRYEQYF. The DNA of the CDR3 is TGTGCCAGCAGCTTATCCCGCTACGAGCAGTACTTC.

The genes are TRBV5-6 and TRBJ1-6; possible D gene TRBD1, 6 bases. The V end lost 0 bases, the J end lost 10 bases, and 17 bases lay between the germline ends. The CDR3 sequence is 16 residues long. Germline assignment: CDR1 SGHDT and CDR2 YYEEEE. CDR3 bases: TGTGCCAGCAGCTTGGAGCAGGGGCGTATAGGATCACCCCTCCACTTT. Residues: CASSLEQGRIGSPLHF.

This sequence joins TRBV7-3 and TRBJ1-1; D possibly corresponds to TRBD1 (5 bases). V was shortened by 0 bases and J by 5 bases, with 13 bases between the two germline ends. CDR1 and CDR2 (germline): SGHTA, FQGTGA. The CDR3 length is 15 residues. The CDR3 DNA sequence: TGTGCCAGCAGCTTAACACCGGGGGTGTGGACTGAAGCTTTCTTT. Translated: CASSLTPGVWTEAFF.

In its sample, this clone was seen a few times. V is TRBV19 and J is TRBJ1-1; TRBD1 is a possible D gene (6 bases). The CDR3 runs to 16 residues. Germline values: CDR1 LNHDA, CDR2 SQIVND (reference sequence). V was shortened by 7 bases and J by 2 bases, with 20 bases between the two germline ends. DNA for the CDR3: TGTGCCAGTATTCTATTCGGGACGGACAGAAACACTGAAGCTTTCTTT. Its protein is CASILFGTDRNTEAFF.

This chain uses TRBV19 with TRBJ2-5; the match to TRBD1 covers 10 bases. CDR1 is LNHDA and CDR2 is SQIVND in the germline V gene (reference sequence). The CDR3 runs to 14 residues. J was trimmed by 5 bases and V by 11 bases; bases with no gene match: 11. The CDR3 loop is CASQQRGQGETQYF. The DNA of the CDR3 is TGTGCCTCACAACAACGGGGACAGGGGGAGACCCAGTACTTC.

This clone was observed once. This chain joins TRBV7-3 and TRBJ1-1; tentatively, D is TRBD1 (5 bases). The CDR3 spans 15 residues. The V end lost 1 base, the J end lost 8 bases, and 17 bases lay between the germline ends. The germline gives CDR1 SGHTA, CDR2 FQGTGA. CDR3 coding DNA: TGTGCCAGCAGCTTAAACCCCGGACAAGGCGAGGAAGCTTTCTTT. Translated, it gives CASSLNPGQGEEAFF.

The rearrangement joins TRBV4-3 to TRBJ2-5; 14 bases align to TRBD2. The germline V gene has CDR1 LGHNA and CDR2 YSLEER. This CDR3 comprises 15 residues. With 4 bases clipped from V and 4 bases from J, the junction kept 2 bases outside the gene matches. CDR3 amino acids: CASSPGLAGGETQYF. The CDR3 coding sequence is TGCGCCAGCAGCCCTGGACTAGCGGGGGGAGAGACCCAGTACTTC.

This clone has a handful of counts. The rearrangement uses TRBV25-1 and TRBJ2-5, with D possibly matching TRBD1 (5 bases). The CDR3 is 13 amino acids. Trimming shortened V by 2 bases and J by 1 base, and 5 bases separated the two germline ends. Germline CDR1 MGHDK, CDR2 SYGVNS. CDR3 protein: CASSERGQETQYF. CDR3 coding DNA: TGTGCCAGCAGTGAAAGGGGCCAAGAGACCCAGTACTTC.

The V gene is TRBV4-3, the J gene TRBJ2-5; 8 positions match TRBD1. Germline V lookup: CDR1 LGHNA, CDR2 YSLEER. Trimming at V came to 1 base and at J to 5 bases, leaving 6 bases not matched to a gene. The CDR3 is made up of 15 amino acids. The CDR3 here is CASSQGRGRLETQYF. Here the CDR3 DNA reads TGCGCCAGCAGCCAAGGCAGGGGGCGCTTGGAGACCCAGTACTTC.

V and J are TRBV10-3 and TRBJ1-5; D remains unclear. This CDR3 comprises 14 residues. The germline CDR1 and CDR2 sequences are ENHRY and SYGVKD. The V end lost 4 bases, the J end lost 6 bases, and 13 bases lay between the germline ends. CDR3 coding DNA: TGTGCCATCAGTGGGGAGGGAGGGAGTCAGCCCCAGCATTTT. It yields the protein CAISGEGGSQPQHF.

V gene TRBV7-2 combines with J gene TRBJ1-1, with D tentatively TRBD1 (6 bases). The V gene's germline CDR1 is SGHTA and CDR2 FQGNSA. The CDR3 runs 14 residues. Trimming shortened V by 2 bases and J by 1 base, and 8 bases separated the two germline ends. The CDR3 sequence: CASSLTGTNTEAFF. The CDR3 nucleotides are TGTGCCAGCAGCTTAACAGGGACGAACACTGAAGCTTTCTTT.

The J gene is TRBJ2-7, the V gene TRBV6-1; unclear D gene. CDR1 and CDR2 from the germline V gene are MNHNS and SASEGT. CDR3 length: 14 residues. Trimming removed 0 bases at V and 0 bases at J, with 6 bases between. CDR3 nucleotide sequence: TGTGCCAGCAGTGAAGCTATCCCCTCCTACGAGCAGTACTTC. Its translation: CASSEAIPSYEQYF.

The chain joins TRBV13 to TRBJ1-1; 9 bases are a match to TRBD1. Germline CDR1 PRHDT, CDR2 FYEKMQ (reference sequence). V gave up 5 bases and J gave up 4 bases; unmatched junction bases: 11. CDR3 length: 16 amino acids. CDR3 amino acids: CASSILSGTGSTEAFF. CDR3 bases: TGTGCCAGCAGCATCCTATCCGGGACAGGGAGCACTGAAGCTTTCTTT.

This chain links TRBV27 with TRBJ2-2, with a weak D call TRBD1 (6 bases). CDR1 MNHEY and CDR2 SMNVEV come from the germline V gene (reference sequence). This CDR3 region has 16 residues. The ends were cut back, 3 bases at V and 4 bases at J, with 15 bases in the middle. The CDR3 sequence is CASSFEWGRVTGELFF. CDR3 DNA sequence: TGTGCCAGCAGTTTCGAGTGGGGGCGAGTCACCGGGGAGCTGTTTTTT.